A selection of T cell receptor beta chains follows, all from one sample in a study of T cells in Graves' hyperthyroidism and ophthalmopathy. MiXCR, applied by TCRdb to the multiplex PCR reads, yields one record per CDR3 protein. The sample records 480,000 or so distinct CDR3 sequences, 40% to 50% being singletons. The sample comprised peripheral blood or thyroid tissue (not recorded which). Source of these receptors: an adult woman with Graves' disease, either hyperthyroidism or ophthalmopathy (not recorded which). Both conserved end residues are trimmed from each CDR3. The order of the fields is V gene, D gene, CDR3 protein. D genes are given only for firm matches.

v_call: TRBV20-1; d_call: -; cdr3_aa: SASLANTGELF
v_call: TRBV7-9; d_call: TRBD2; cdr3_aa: ASSSSGSGTDTQY
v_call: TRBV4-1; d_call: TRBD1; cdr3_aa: ASSQAGGNQPQH
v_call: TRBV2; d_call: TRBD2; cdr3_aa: ASLGLAGVGETQY
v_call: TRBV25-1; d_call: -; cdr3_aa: ASSEAPETGELF
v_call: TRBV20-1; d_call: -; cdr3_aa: SERHSNTEAF
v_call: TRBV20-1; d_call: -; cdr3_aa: SASGTASDETQY
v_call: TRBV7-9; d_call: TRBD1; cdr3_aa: ASSLEDRTQGYT
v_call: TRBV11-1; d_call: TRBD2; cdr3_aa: ASSRLAVEETQY
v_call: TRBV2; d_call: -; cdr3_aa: ASSEGGAQETQY
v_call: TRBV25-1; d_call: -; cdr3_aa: ASSLGLSSGYT
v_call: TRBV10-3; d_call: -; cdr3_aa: AIGIAQETQY
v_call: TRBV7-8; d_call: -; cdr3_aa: ASSDRPQDQYSNQPQH
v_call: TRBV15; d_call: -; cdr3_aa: ATSSKAWGEPQH
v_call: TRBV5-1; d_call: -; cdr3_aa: ASSQDSPPTYGYT
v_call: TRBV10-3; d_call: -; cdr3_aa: AISDLAGFSYEQY
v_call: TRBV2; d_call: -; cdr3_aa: ASSEAGVGGNQPQH
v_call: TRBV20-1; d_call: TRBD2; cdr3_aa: SATPSGRAEGELF
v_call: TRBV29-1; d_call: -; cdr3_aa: SVSRGRTEAF
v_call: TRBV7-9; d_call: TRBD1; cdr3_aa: ASSDRTGGYEQH
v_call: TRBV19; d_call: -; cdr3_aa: ASSRKGPNQPQH
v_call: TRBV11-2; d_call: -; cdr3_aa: ASSLAYQETQY
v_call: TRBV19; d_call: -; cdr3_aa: ASSHREGNQPQH
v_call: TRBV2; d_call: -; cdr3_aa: ASSDWTFNTEAF
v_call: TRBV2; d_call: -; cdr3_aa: ASQGTGRYYEQY
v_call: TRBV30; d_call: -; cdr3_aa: AWSAFKDSYWGYT
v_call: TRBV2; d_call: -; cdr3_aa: ASRLRKGQY
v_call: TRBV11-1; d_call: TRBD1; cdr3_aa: ASSSGQGSPLEQY
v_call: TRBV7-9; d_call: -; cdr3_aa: ASSLQGIIYEQY
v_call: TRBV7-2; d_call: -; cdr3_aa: ASSLDGGLVRRGQY
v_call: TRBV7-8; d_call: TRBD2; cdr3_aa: ASSQVTSGSLVPYEQY
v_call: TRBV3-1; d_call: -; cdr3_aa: ASSQAQSPYGYT
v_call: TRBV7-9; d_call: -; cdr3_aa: ASSFTWRRNQPQH
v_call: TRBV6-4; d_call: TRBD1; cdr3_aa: ASSALDRDGINQPQH
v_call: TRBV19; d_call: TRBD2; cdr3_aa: ASSMGLAPGELF
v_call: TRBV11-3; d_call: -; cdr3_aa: ASSRAAGSNTGELF
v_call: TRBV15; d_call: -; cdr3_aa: ATSSHGPPNYGYT
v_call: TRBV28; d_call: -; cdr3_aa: ASSLQGLGETQY
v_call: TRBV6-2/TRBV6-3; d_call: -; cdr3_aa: ASSPFEGSNQPQH
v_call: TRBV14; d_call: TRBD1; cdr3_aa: ASSKRPPWDRGILDTEAF
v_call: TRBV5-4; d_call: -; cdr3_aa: ASSRTLGIPGYGYT
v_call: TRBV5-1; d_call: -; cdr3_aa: ASSLVSGENQPQH
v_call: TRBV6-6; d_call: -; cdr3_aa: ASSYPDAQETQY
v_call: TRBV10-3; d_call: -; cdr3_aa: ATQGPGSEETQY
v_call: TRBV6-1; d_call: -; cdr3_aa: ASSDSLAGLGTQY
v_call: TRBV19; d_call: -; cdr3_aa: ASSPVAEIGNGYT
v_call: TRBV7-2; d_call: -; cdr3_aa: ASSFILSNTEAF
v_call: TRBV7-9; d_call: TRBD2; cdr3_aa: ASSPTSPVREQY
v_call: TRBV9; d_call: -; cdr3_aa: ASSVAAQDYGYT
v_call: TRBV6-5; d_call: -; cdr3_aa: ASSDVGQLYGYT
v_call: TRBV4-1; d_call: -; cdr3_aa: ASSSRDGSSPLH
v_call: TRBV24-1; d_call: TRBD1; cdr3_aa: ATSGPGTAGEETQY
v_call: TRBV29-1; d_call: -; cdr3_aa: SVEKGREGTEAF
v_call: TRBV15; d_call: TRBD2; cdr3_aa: ATSREASGRAYNEQF
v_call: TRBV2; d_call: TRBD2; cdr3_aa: ASSELAGGYNEQF
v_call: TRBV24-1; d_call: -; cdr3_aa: ASSSGLTTYEQY
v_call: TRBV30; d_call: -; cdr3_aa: AWMKEINYGYT
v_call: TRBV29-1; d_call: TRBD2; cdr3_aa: SLGRGRADEQY
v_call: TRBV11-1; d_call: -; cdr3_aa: ASSLQNTGELF
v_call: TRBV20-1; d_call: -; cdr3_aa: SARVRLETQY